These 10 T cell receptor beta chains came from one sample sequenced in a study of cytomegalovirus exposure and HLA in healthy donors. PCR used 60 Vbeta primers and 13 Jbeta primers. Clones were sequenced by immunoSEQ multiplex PCR, and TCRdb holds only the in-frame ones, with some missing. The sample lists around 68,000 clones; 85% were seen once. Sequenced input: PBMCs. The receptors derive from a female donor in good health and CMV-seronegative.

The chain joins TRBV12-5 to TRBJ2-5; 9 positions agree with TRBD1. Gene TRBJ2-7 matches the end of the DNA better, so the J call may be wrong. Germline CDR1 is LGHNT and CDR2 is FRNRAP. CDR3 length equals 16 residues. The CDR3 region has the DNA TGTGCTAGTGGTGTATCCCCCGGGACAGGGCTCAACGAGCAGTACTTC. Translated: CASGVSPGTGLNEQYF.

The V gene is TRBV7-9, the J gene TRBJ1-4; 7 nucleotides line up with TRBD1. The germline V gene encodes CDR1 SEHNR and CDR2 FQNEAQ (reference sequence). V lost 5 bases and J lost 4; bases outside the gene matches: 7. The length of the CDR3 is 15 residues. Here the CDR3 reads CASSLGTANNEKLFF. DNA for the CDR3: TGTGCCAGCAGCCTCGGGACAGCGAATAATGAAAAACTGTTTTTT.

J is TRBJ1-4 and V is TRBV6-1; D unresolved. The length of the CDR3 is 11 residues. Germline V gene data show CDR1 as MNHNS and CDR2 as SASEGT. Trimming took off 6 bases at V and 8 bases at J, with 7 bases between the two ends. CDR3 region: CASREYEKLFF. The CDR3 nucleotides read TGTGCCAGCAGAGAGTACGAAAAACTGTTTTTT.

This chain links TRBV5-5 with TRBJ2-3; 10 bases are shared with TRBD2. Germline trimming cut 4 bases from V and 0 bases from J; bases unmatched to any gene: 8. The germline CDR1 and CDR2 sequences are SGHKS and YYEKEE (reference sequence). The CDR3 has 17 residues. The CDR3 spells CASSPIAGGTSTDTQYF. The DNA of the CDR3 is TGTGCCAGCAGCCCTATAGCGGGGGGAACTAGCACAGATACGCAGTATTTT.

CDR3 amino acids: CASSLSRLSYEQYF. In DNA, the CDR3 is TGTGCCAGCAGTCTCAGCAGGCTTTCCTACGAGCAGTACTTC. The rearrangement joins TRBV27 to TRBJ2-7; D is unresolved. This CDR3 region has 14 residues. Trimming took 5 bases from V and 1 from J, leaving 12 bases between them. Germline CDR1 MNHEY, CDR2 SMNVEV (reference sequence).

This clone turned up a few times. This chain connects TRBV19 to TRBJ2-5; perhaps TRBD1 as D (6 bases). The V end was cut by 4 bases, the J end by 2 bases, with 14 bases between. Germline CDR1 reads LNHDA; CDR2 reads SQIVND (reference sequence). The CDR3 is made up of 15 amino acids. The CDR3 DNA reads TGTGCCAGTAGTAGACTGACAGGAAAGCAAGAGACCCAGTACTTC. As protein: CASSRLTGKQETQYF.

The chain combines TRBV10-2 with TRBJ1-4; D is unclear. The germline CDR1 and CDR2 sequences are WSHSY and SAAADI. Trimming stripped 5 bases from V and 5 bases from J, with 15 bases between. CDR3 length equals 15 residues. CDR3 region: CASSQSGGRNEKLFF. DNA of the CDR3: TGCGCCAGCAGTCAATCGGGAGGCAGAAATGAAAAACTGTTTTTT.

The chain combines TRBV7-8 with TRBJ2-5, with 9 nucleotides matching TRBD2. V shed 4 bases, J shed 4 bases, and the junction held 7 bases outside the gene matches. In germline, CDR1 is SGHVS, CDR2 FQNEAQ. CDR3 size: 15 residues. The CDR3 loop reads CASSSRAGGRETQYF. The CDR3 DNA is TGTGCCAGCAGCTCGAGGGCGGGGGGGCGAGAGACCCAGTACTTC.

Note on this clone: This CDR3 is also generated by other DNA sequences in the sample. V gene TRBV7-6 combines with J gene TRBJ2-3; D gene unclear. The V gene lost 1 base and the J gene lost 0 bases, with 8 bases spanning the gap. Germline V gives CDR1 SGHVS, CDR2 FNYEAQ. This CDR3 is built from 15 residues. CDR3 loop: CASSLGLPSTDTQYF. Here the CDR3 DNA reads TGTGCCAGCAGCTTAGGGCTCCCGAGCACAGATACGCAGTATTTT.

In the case of this clone: Mismatch with germline at one junction end may stem from a read error. The J gene is TRBJ2-3, the V gene TRBV15, with D tentatively TRBD2 (6 bases). Germline V lookup: CDR1 LNHNV, CDR2 YYDKDF (reference sequence). This CDR3 region has 13 residues. The CDR3 spells CATRAGNTDTQYF. In nucleotides, the CDR3 is TGTGCGACCAGGGCGGGGAACACAGATACGCAGTATTTT.